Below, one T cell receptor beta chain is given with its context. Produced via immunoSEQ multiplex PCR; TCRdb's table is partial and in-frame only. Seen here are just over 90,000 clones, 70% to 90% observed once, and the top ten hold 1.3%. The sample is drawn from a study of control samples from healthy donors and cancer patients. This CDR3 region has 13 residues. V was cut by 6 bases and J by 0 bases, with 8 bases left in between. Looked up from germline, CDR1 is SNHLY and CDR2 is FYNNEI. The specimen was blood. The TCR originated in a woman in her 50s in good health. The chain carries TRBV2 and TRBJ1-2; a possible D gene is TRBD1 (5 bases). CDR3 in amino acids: CASRTVSNYGYTF. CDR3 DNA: TGTGCCAGCAGGACAGTTTCTAACTATGGCTACACCTTC.